The sample holds one count of the clone carrying this T cell receptor (beta chain). The target antigen is unknown. This sample's treatment: approximately 9-day PBMC culture with coronavirus spike peptide pools or control peptides (ViraFEST assay). Sequence data for DNA of cultured CD4+ T cells were generated by the Oncomine TCR Beta short-read assay. TCRdb ran MiXCR on the PCR reads and lists one entry per CDR3 protein. Of around 26,000 distinct CDR3 sequences listed, roughly 60% were seen once; the top ten hold 7.8%. This sample is part of a study of vaccination and CD4 T cells after COVID-19. V gave up 6 bases and J gave up 8 bases; unmatched junction bases: 19. The CDR3 is 17 amino acids. Germline loops: CDR1 SEHNR, CDR2 FQNEAQ (reference sequence).

The sequence derives from a human donor who had recovered from COVID-19. Material for sequencing was CD4+ T cells from blood, cultured in vitro. V and J are TRBV7-9 and TRBJ2-1; 7 bases align to TRBD2. CDR3 protein: CASSQRGAGPGEYEQFF. CDR3 bases: TGTGCCAGCAGTCAACGGGGAGCGGGGCCCGGGGAGTATGAGCAGTTCTTC.